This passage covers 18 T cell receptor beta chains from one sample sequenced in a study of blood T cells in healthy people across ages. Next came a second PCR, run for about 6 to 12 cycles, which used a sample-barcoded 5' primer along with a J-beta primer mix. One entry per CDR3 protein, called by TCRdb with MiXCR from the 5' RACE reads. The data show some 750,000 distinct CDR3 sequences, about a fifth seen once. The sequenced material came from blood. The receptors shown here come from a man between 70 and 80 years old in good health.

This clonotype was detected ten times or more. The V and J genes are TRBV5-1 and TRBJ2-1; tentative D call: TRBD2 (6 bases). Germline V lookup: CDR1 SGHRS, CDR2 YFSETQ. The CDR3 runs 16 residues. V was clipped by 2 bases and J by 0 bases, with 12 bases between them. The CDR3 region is CASSFGDLSSYNEQFF. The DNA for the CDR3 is TGCGCCAGCAGCTTCGGGGACTTAAGCTCCTACAATGAGCAGTTCTTC.

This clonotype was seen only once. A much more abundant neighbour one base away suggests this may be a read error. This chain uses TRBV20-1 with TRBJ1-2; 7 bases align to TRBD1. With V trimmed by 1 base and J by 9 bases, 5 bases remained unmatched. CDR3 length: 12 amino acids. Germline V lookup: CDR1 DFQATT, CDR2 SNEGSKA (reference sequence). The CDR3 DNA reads TGCAGTGCTAGAGGACAGGGTTATCGCTACACCTTC. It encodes CSARGQGYRYTF.

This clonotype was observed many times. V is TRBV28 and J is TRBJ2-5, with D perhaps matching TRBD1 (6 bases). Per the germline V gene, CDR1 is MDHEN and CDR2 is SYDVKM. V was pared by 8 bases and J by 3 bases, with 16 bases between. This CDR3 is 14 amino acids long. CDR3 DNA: TGTGCCAGCGTCGAAGGGGGAGAGGAAGAGACCCAGTACTTC. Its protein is CASVEGGEEETQYF.

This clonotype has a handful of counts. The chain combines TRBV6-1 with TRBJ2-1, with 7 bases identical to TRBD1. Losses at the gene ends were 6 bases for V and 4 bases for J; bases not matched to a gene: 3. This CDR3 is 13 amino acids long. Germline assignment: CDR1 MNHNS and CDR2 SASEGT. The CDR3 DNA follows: TGTGCCAGCAGAGGGGACAGTTACAATGAGCAGTTCTTC. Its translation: CASRGDSYNEQFF.

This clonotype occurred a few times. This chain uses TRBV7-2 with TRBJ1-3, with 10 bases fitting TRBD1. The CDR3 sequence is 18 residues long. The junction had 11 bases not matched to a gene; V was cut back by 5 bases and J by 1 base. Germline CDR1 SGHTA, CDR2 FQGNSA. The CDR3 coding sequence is TGTGCCAGCAGCCCGGACAGGGGGAGTCCCTTATCTGGAAACACCATATATTTT. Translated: CASSPDRGSPLSGNTIYF.

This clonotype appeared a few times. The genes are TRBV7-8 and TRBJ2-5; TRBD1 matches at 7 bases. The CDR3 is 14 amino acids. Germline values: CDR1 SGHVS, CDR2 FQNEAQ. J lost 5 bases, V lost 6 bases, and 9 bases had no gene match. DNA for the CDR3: TGTGCCAGCAGGCCTACAGGGGCGAGGGAGACCCAGTACTTC. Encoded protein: CASRPTGARETQYF.

The CDR3: CASSPSTFNYGYTF. The CDR3 DNA is TGTGCCAGCAGTCCCTCGACCTTTAACTATGGCTACACCTTC. This chain uses TRBV27 with TRBJ1-2; D gene uncertain. V was pared by 5 bases and J by 1 base, with 11 bases between. CDR3 length: 14 residues. Per the germline V gene, CDR1 is MNHEY and CDR2 is SMNVEV (reference sequence).

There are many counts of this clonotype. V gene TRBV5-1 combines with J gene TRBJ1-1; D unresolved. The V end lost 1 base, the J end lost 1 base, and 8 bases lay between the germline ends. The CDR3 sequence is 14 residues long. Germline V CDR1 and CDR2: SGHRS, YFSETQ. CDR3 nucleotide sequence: TGCGCCAGCAGCTTGTCCGCTCAGAACACTGAAGCTTTCTTT. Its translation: CASSLSAQNTEAFF.

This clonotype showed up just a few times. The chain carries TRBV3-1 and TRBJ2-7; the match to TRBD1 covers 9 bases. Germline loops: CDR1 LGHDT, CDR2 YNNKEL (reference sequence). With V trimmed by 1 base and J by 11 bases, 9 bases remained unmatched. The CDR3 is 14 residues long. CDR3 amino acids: CASSQGPYRGQKYV. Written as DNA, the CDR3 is TGTGCCAGCAGCCAAGGCCCGTACAGGGGGCAGAAGTACGTC.

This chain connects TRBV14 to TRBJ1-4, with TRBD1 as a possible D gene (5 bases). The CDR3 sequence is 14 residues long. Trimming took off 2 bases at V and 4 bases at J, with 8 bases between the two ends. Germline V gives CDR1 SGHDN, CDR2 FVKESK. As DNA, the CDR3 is TGTGCCAGCAGCCAAATGACAGTTAATGAAAAACTGTTTTTT. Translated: CASSQMTVNEKLFF.

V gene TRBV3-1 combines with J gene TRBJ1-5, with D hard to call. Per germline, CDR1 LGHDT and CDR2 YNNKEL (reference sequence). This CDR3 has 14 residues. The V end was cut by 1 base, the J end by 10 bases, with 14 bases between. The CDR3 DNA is TGTGCCAGCAGCCAAGGAGCGGGATTTGTACCCCAGCATTTT. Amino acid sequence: CASSQGAGFVPQHF.

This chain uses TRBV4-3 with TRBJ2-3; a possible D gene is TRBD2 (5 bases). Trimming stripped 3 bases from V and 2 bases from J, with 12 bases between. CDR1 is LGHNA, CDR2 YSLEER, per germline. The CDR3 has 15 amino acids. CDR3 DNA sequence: TGCGCCAGCAGCCAGTTCTCCGGGAACACAGATACGCAGTATTTT. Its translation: CASSQFSGNTDTQYF.

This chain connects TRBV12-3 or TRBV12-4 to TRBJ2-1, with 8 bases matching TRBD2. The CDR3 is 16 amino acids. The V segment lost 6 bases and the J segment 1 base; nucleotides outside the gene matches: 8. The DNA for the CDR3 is TGTGCCAGCAGAGTAGCGGGAATACGATCCTACAATGAGCAGTTCTTC. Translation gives CASRVAGIRSYNEQFF.

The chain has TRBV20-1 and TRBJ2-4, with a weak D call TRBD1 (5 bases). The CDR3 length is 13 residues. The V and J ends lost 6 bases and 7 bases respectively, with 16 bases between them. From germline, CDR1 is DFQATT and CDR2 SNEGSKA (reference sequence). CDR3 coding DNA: TGCAGTGCGTTCCCGAAGGCAGGGAACATTCAGTACTTC. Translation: CSAFPKAGNIQYF.

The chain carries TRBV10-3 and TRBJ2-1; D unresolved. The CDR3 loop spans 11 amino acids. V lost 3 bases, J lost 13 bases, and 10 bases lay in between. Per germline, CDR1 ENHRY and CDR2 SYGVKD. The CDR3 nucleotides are TGTGCCATCAGTGAACAAGAGACCCAGTTCTTC. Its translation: CAISEQETQFF.

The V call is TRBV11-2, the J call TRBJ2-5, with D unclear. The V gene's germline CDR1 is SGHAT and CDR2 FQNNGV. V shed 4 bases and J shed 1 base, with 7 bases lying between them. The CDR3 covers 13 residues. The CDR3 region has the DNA TGTGCCAGCAGCTGGGCCCTCCAAGAGACCCAGTACTTC. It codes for CASSWALQETQYF.

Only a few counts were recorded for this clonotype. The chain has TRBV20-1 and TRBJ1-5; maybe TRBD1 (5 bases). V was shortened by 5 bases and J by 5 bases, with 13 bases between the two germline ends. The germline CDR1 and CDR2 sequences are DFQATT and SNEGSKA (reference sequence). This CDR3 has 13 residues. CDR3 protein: CSAPAGIDQPQHF. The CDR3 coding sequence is TGCAGTGCTCCAGCAGGGATTGATCAGCCCCAGCATTTT.

CDR3 nucleotide sequence: TGCGCCAGCAGCTTAACCGGACTAGCGAACACCGGGGAGCTGTTTTTT. This encodes CASSLTGLANTGELFF. This chain joins TRBV5-1 and TRBJ2-2, with TRBD2 identical over 7 bases. CDR1 and CDR2 from the germline V gene are SGHRS and YFSETQ. The CDR3 has 16 amino acids. J was trimmed by 0 bases and V by 2 bases; bases with no gene match: 4.